The 20 T cell receptor beta chains presented below share a single source sample, sequenced in a study of CD4 T cells in relation to SARS-CoV-2 and coronaviruses. Unexposed donor CD4+ T cells date from about 2011-2018, before the COVID-19 pandemic. The assay was immunoSEQ multiplex PCR, and TCRdb's table has in-frame clones only and misses some. The table records under 70,000 clones, 86% of them present only once. Sequenced material: memory CD4+ T cells from PBMCs. All receptors derive from a human donor in good health.

This sequence joins TRBV5-1 and TRBJ1-1; the match to TRBD1 covers 7 bases. The CDR3 runs to 14 residues. V lost 0 bases and J lost 6; bases outside the gene matches: 5. Germline CDR1 SGHRS, CDR2 YFSETQ. In DNA, the CDR3 is TGCGCCAGCAGCTTGGAAGGGGGCGCGGCTGAAGCTTTCTTT. As protein: CASSLEGGAAEAFF.

The chain combines TRBV7-9 with TRBJ2-3; possible D gene TRBD1, 6 bases. The CDR3 covers 14 residues. V lost 5 bases, J lost 0 bases, and 9 bases lay in between. Germline-derived CDR1 and CDR2 are SEHNR and FQNEAQ (reference sequence). The chain's CDR3 is CASSRDTSTDTQYF. CDR3 in DNA: TGTGCCAGCAGCAGGGACACTAGCACAGATACGCAGTATTTT.

This chain links TRBV5-3 with TRBJ2-1; D is possibly TRBD2 (5 bases). TRBV5-3 is marked as an open reading frame, function uncertain. This CDR3 comprises 13 residues. Trimming took off 4 bases at V and 9 bases at J, with 14 bases between the two ends. CDR3 in DNA: TGTGCCAGAAGCCCCGGACTGCTAGGTGAGCAGTTCTTC. It yields the protein CARSPGLLGEQFF.

The chain employs TRBV6-1 and TRBJ2-1; 11 positions agree with TRBD2. Germline assignment: CDR1 MNHNS and CDR2 SASEGT. This CDR3 has 18 amino acids. V shed 4 bases and J 7 bases; nucleotides not matched to a gene: 15. Here the CDR3 reads CASSAPIAGGSDLNEQFF. Written as DNA, the CDR3 is TGTGCCAGCAGTGCACCCATAGCGGGAGGGTCCGACCTGAATGAGCAGTTCTTC.

The chain uses TRBV12-3 or TRBV12-4 and TRBJ2-7; D remains ambiguous. The V gene lost 4 bases and the J gene lost 3 bases, with 7 bases spanning the gap. The CDR3 is 12 amino acids. CDR3 sequence (DNA): TGTGCCAGCAGTTATATAAACTACGAGCAGTACTTC. This sequence encodes CASSYINYEQYF.

CDR3 DNA: TGTGCCAGCAGCTTTATCCTAGCGGGGACCACAGATACGCAGTATTTT. This codes for CASSFILAGTTDTQYF. V usage is TRBV5-4 and J usage is TRBJ2-3; TRBD2 matches 9 bases. With V trimmed by 2 bases and J by 2 bases, 6 bases remained unmatched. Per the germline V gene, CDR1 is SGHNT and CDR2 is YYREEE (reference sequence). There are 16 residues in the CDR3.

The gene calls are TRBV13 and TRBJ2-3; D is uncertain. This CDR3 comprises 12 residues. Germline values: CDR1 PRHDT, CDR2 FYEKMQ (reference sequence). The V end lost 5 bases, the J end lost 6 bases, and 9 bases lay between the germline ends. CDR3 DNA: TGTGCCAGCAGCCTACGTATGGATACGCAGTATTTT. Protein product: CASSLRMDTQYF.

V usage is TRBV6-1 and J usage is TRBJ2-7; D is perhaps TRBD1 (7 bases). V lost 0 bases to trimming and J lost 2 bases, with 11 bases between them. Per the germline V gene, CDR1 is MNHNS and CDR2 is SASEGT. The CDR3 is made up of 15 amino acids. The CDR3 loop reads CASSEAPGGTYEQYF. DNA for the CDR3: TGTGCCAGCAGTGAAGCGCCAGGGGGGACCTACGAGCAGTACTTC.

The V and J genes are TRBV9 and TRBJ2-5, with TRBD1 matching over 9 bases. The germline V gene has CDR1 SGDLS and CDR2 YYNGEE. The CDR3 runs 14 residues. Losses at the gene ends were 0 bases for V and 7 bases for J; bases not matched to a gene: 4. CDR3 sequence (DNA): TGTGCCAGCAGCGTAGAGGGACAGGGTTTGACCCAGTACTTC. Translation gives CASSVEGQGLTQYF. Looking up the rest from reference TRBV9 and TRBJ2-5 gives the full variable domain: DSGVTQTPKHLITATGQRVTLRCSPRSGDLSVYWYQQSLDQGLQFLIQYYNGEERAKGNILERFSAQQFPDLHSELNLSSLELGDSALYFCASSVEGQGLTQYFGPGTRLLVL.

The genes are TRBV12-3 or TRBV12-4 and TRBJ2-1, with D uncertain. V was cut by 1 base and J by 9 bases, with 4 bases left in between. This CDR3 region has 11 residues. The CDR3 DNA is TGTGCCAGCAGTTTAGGATTTGAGCAGTTCTTC. The encoded protein is CASSLGFEQFF.

This clone was seen only once. This sequence joins TRBV24-1 and TRBJ2-3; 9 nucleotides line up with TRBD1. From germline, CDR1 is KGHDR and CDR2 SFDVKD. The CDR3 is 16 amino acids. Trimming removed 4 bases from V and 2 bases from J; junction bases left unmatched: 6. DNA of the CDR3: TGTGCCACCAGTGAGCGCGGACAGGGGTACACAGATACGCAGTATTTT. Translation: CATSERGQGYTDTQYF.

This chain connects TRBV6-4 to TRBJ2-3; 11 bases agree with TRBD2. The ends lost 1 base at V and 10 bases at J; junction bases unmatched: 13. Germline-derived CDR1 and CDR2 are MRHNA and SNTAGT. The CDR3 sequence is 17 residues long. CDR3 nucleotides: TGTGCCAGCAGTGACTACGCGGGGGTGATAGCGGGAGGGCCGCAGTATTTT. Translating gives CASSDYAGVIAGGPQYF.

This chain links TRBV19 with TRBJ1-2; 10 bases fit TRBD1. V dropped 1 base and J dropped 4; count of bases not matched to a gene: 3. This CDR3 region has 15 residues. Germline V gene lookup returns CDR1 LNHDA and CDR2 SQIVND (reference sequence). CDR3 nucleotides: TGTGCCAGTAGTATAGGACAGGGGGCACTCTATGGCTACACCTTC. Its protein is CASSIGQGALYGYTF.

The rearrangement uses TRBV24-1 and TRBJ2-2; D remains unclear. V dropped 5 bases and J dropped 5 bases, with 11 bases sitting between them. The CDR3 has 14 residues. Germline V gene data show CDR1 as KGHDR and CDR2 as SFDVKD. The DNA of the CDR3 is TGTGCCACCAGTGGGTACCGCGGAACCGGGGAGCTGTTTTTT. This codes for CATSGYRGTGELFF.

The rearrangement links TRBV2 to TRBJ1-5, with TRBD1 as a possible D gene (5 bases). Trimming left V 2 bases short and J 7 bases short, with 15 bases between. This CDR3 contains 15 residues. CDR1 is SNHLY, CDR2 FYNNEI, per germline. CDR3 residues: CASSEWQGAEQPQHF. In DNA, the CDR3 is TGTGCCAGCAGTGAATGGCAGGGTGCGGAGCAGCCCCAGCATTTT.

The V and J genes are TRBV19 and TRBJ2-7; perhaps TRBD1 as D (6 bases). Trimming left V 3 bases short and J 3 bases short, with 15 bases between. The CDR3 runs 15 residues. Per the germline V gene, CDR1 is LNHDA and CDR2 is SQIVND (reference sequence). CDR3 sequence reads: CASSIVKQGVYEQYF. Written as DNA, the CDR3 is TGTGCCAGTAGTATCGTGAAACAGGGCGTCTACGAGCAGTACTTC. The full variable domain, in which reference TRBV19 and TRBJ2-7 provide the parts outside the CDR3, is DGGITQSPKYLFRKEGQNVTLSCEQNLNHDAMYWYRQDPGQGLRLIYYSQIVNDFQKGDIAEGYSVSREKKESFPLTVTSAQKNPTAFYLCASSIVKQGVYEQYFGPGTRLTVT.

The chain couples TRBV11-1 to TRBJ1-6; weak D call: TRBD1 (5 bases). Per germline, CDR1 SGHAT and CDR2 FQDESV (reference sequence). V dropped 1 base and J dropped 10 bases, with 14 bases sitting between them. The CDR3 covers 15 residues. The CDR3 here is CASSLGDRAASPLHF. DNA of the CDR3: TGTGCCAGCAGCTTAGGGGACCGGGCTGCCTCACCCCTCCACTTT.

The chain has TRBV20-1 and TRBJ1-5; D is possibly TRBD1 (6 bases). CDR3 size: 17 residues. Germline CDR1 is DFQATT and CDR2 is SNEGSKA (reference sequence). V was shortened by 3 bases and J by 4 bases, with 22 bases between the two germline ends. The CDR3 is CSASVLRGGNRNQPQHF. The CDR3 DNA is TGCAGTGCTAGTGTGTTGAGGGGGGGAAATAGGAATCAGCCCCAGCATTTT.

This chain connects TRBV27 to TRBJ2-3; D gene ambiguous. Trimming shortened V by 2 bases and J by 2 bases, and 14 bases separated the two germline ends. This CDR3 region has 16 residues. CDR1 MNHEY and CDR2 SMNVEV come from the germline V gene (reference sequence). The CDR3 region has the DNA TGTGCCAGCAGTTTACGGCCGGGCGGCTACACAGATACGCAGTATTTT. Its translation is CASSLRPGGYTDTQYF.

This CDR3 is CASSSDHYGYTF. CDR3 DNA sequence: TGTGCCAGCAGTTCTGACCACTATGGCTACACCTTC. This chain uses TRBV28 with TRBJ1-2; D uncertain. Trimming cost V 4 bases and J 3 bases, with 6 bases left between them. The germline V gene encodes CDR1 MDHEN and CDR2 SYDVKM. This CDR3 is built from 12 residues.